Described below is a single T cell receptor (beta chain) sequence and its context. Its antigen is still unknown. With V trimmed by 5 bases and J by 1 base, 9 bases remained unmatched. Germline V gene lookup returns CDR1 MDHEN and CDR2 SYDVKM. CDR3 length equals 18 residues. Produced via immunoSEQ multiplex PCR; TCRdb's table is partial and in-frame only. There are about 130,000 clones in the sample; 95% to 97% occur only once, and 1.5% to 2% lies in the top ten. This sample was included in a study of cytomegalovirus exposure and HLA in healthy donors. Study-level background: The 100 to 150 validation repertoires were reported in a later analysis to have been generated on the same platform as the 666 first-cohort repertoires.

Study-wide points: The study flagged approximately 180 TCR beta chains as cytomegalovirus-associated. The authors confirmed in vitro that a few CMV-associated chains were specific for CMV antigens.

The V gene is TRBV28, the J gene TRBJ2-7; 15 nucleotides align to TRBD2. The receptor was isolated from a man younger than 35 in good health and CMV-seronegative. The sequenced material came from PBMCs. The CDR3 region is CASSPGTSGRRWSYEQYF. The CDR3 DNA reads as TGTGCCAGCAGTCCCGGGACTAGCGGGAGGAGGTGGTCCTACGAGCAGTACTTC.